This record concerns one T cell receptor (beta chain) sequence. This CDR3 is 14 amino acids long. In germline, CDR1 is SGDLS, CDR2 YYNGEE. The V and J ends lost 3 bases and 8 bases respectively, with 12 bases between them. Across 24 US areas, participants ranged in age from roughly 18 to 95 years. The entry originates in a study of blood T cell repertoires in COVID-19. Study overall: Two negative PCRs, clearance, or symptom resolution characterized the recovered Cohort 3 donors. The cDNA or gDNA used as material had been derived from T cells, B-cell-depleted T cells, or PBMCs.

The table came from immunoSEQ multiplex PCR; TCRdb's copy has only in-frame clones and leaves some out. This table has approximately 210,000 clones, around 87% appearing once. Sequences were obtained from PBMCs or T cells enriched from blood (not recorded which). This TCR was sampled from a man in his thirties or forties in a cohort exposed to, infected with or recovered from COVID-19 (not recorded which). The chain recombines TRBV9 with TRBJ1-6; no definite D call. CDR3 sequence: CASSAHSMDSPLHF. CDR3 DNA sequence: TGTGCCAGCAGCGCCCACAGTATGGATTCACCCCTCCACTTT.